This T cell receptor beta chain was documented in a study of blood T cell repertoires in COVID-19. Study overall: Samples taken during acute and convalescent COVID-19 were collected in the United States, Italy and Spain. T cells, B-cell-depleted T cells, or PBMCs supplied cDNA or gDNA.

Authors' methods: Scientists estimated how many nucleated cells there were by amplifying reference gene primers. Here immunoSEQ multiplex PCR was the method, and the copy in TCRdb shows in-frame clones only, minus some. Clone size and V and J calls were adopted from that table, with D and trimming inferred from the DNA. The sample shows roughly 87,000 clones, about 82% of them seen only once. J lost 1 base, V lost 1 base, and 4 bases had no gene match. The germline gives CDR1 LNHNV, CDR2 YYDKDF (reference sequence). This CDR3 has 17 amino acids. Sequencing was performed on peripheral blood. This clonotype was obtained from a man over 45 with active COVID-19. This rearrangement joins TRBV15 to TRBJ1-4; 9 nucleotides match TRBD1. CDR3 nucleotides: TGTGCCACCAGCAGAGGTACAGGGGGCGGAACTAATGAAAAACTGTTTTTT. Its translation: CATSRGTGGGTNEKLFF.